The present TCR beta chain was sequenced within a study of Tregs in tolerant kidney transplant recipients (dated by TCRdb to between 2018 and 2021). The study in broad terms: The study applied TCRbeta sequencing to find donor-specific regulatory T cells before combined kidney and bone marrow transplantation and then followed those same cells after transplant. In 3 healthy controls, several methods of expanding Tregs specific for an allogeneic donor were compared by TCRbeta repertoire sequencing. General findings and caveats noted by the study authors: Because the study included only a small number of patients, the results must be confirmed in larger populations and under other immunosuppression protocols. Biological reproducibility was not examined directly, but technical replication error appeared to be minimal. Expanding Tregs with activated donor B cells appeared to identify the most biologically relevant and donor-specific TCRbeta repertoire.

Spanning cysteine to phenylalanine, the CDR3 consists of 10 amino acids. Of the read, only the CDR3 DNA is kept; its 30 bases are in frame from base 1. V is cut by 4 bases and J by 4 bases, and the space between the germline ends is 4 bases. CDR1 SQVTM and CDR2 ANQGSEA were looked up in the germline V gene. With regard to this clone: Its antigen is unknown. Base qualities are not recorded, but no much larger clone differs from it by a single base.

Unstimulated Tregs (CD4+CD25+CD127-), CD4+ non-Tregs (CD4+CD25-), CD4 and CD8 cells were FACS-sorted from thawed PBMCs. Blood from healthy controls was obtained either from healthy volunteers or as purchased buffy coats. Healthy control blood was processed to PBMCs with a Ficoll density gradient and then cryopreserved, whereas patient PBMCs were collected both before and after transplant. For TCRbeta CDR3 sequencing, genomic DNA from the sorted cells was extracted using the QIAGEN DNeasy Blood and Tissue Kit. High-throughput TCRbeta CDR3 sequencing, including PCR amplification with bias correction and internal controls, was performed commercially through immunoSEQ. In the source study's methods: Unique productive TCRbeta sequences were defined by CDR3 nucleotide sequence when primers matched and otherwise by CDR3 amino acid sequence together with Vbeta and Jbeta genes. To correct for sorting error, sequences found in more than one sorted population at a frequency ratio of 2:1 or less were discarded, and the remaining shared sequences were assigned to the population with the higher frequency. Donor-reactive sequences were defined as at least 5-fold expanded in CFSE-low cells versus unstimulated cells, with frequency of at least 0.01% in CFSE-low cells. Repertoire divergence was quantified by Jensen-Shannon divergence using the top 100 TCRbeta sequences ranked by frequency. For samples with multiple sequencing runs, sorting error was corrected separately for each run before the runs were pooled. TCRdb mirrors the immuneACCESS table, restricted to in-frame sequences. Some clones are absent from its copies; in checked studies, under half trace to an unresolved V gene, and the reason for the others is unknown. From that table come the V and J calls and clone size; the DNA was used to work out D and trimming. The sample table holds about 240,000 clones, of which 84% were seen once. Less than 0.75% of the sample comes from the top ten.

The sequence was collected from a human donor in good health. The source material was CD4+ T cells from blood. The rearrangement combines TRBV29-1 with TRBJ1-1, with no confidently assigned D gene. The CDR3 loop reads CSVVGTEAFF. The DNA reads as follows: TGCAGCGTTGTCGGCACTGAAGCTTTCTTT.